A selection of T cell receptor beta chains follows, all from one sample in a study of T cells in Graves' hyperthyroidism and ophthalmopathy. A single record per CDR3 protein comes from TCRdb applying MiXCR to the multiplex PCR reads. The data hold roughly 580,000 distinct CDR3 sequences, with 40% to 55% observed a single time. The sequenced sample consisted of peripheral blood or thyroid tissue (not recorded which). Receptors were obtained from a woman between 18 and 29 years old with Graves' hyperthyroidism. CDR3s include the opening cysteine and the closing phenylalanine or tryptophan. D genes are given only for firm matches. Clone size is given for some rows only: seen once, a few or many times, or a class if the clone is expanded.

J,D,length,V,size,DNA,CDR3
TRBJ1-6,NA,15,TRBV21-1,NA,TGTGCCAGCAGCAATCACAGGGGGCCGAATTCACCCCTCCACTTT,CASSNHRGPNSPLHF
TRBJ2-7,TRBD1,14,TRBV20-1,NA,TGCAGTGCTAGTTCCGGGACAGGAAGCTACGAGCAGTACTTC,CSASSGTGSYEQYF
TRBJ2-7,TRBD2,17,TRBV7-2,NA,TGTGCCAGCAGCCGGTCCCTTGGGACTAGCGGGAGGGACGAGCAGTACTTC,CASSRSLGTSGRDEQYF
TRBJ2-5,NA,10,TRBV30,NA,TGTGCCTGGAGAGGGGAGACCCAGTACTTC,CAWRGETQYF
TRBJ1-5,TRBD1,15,TRBV20-1,NA,TGCAGTGCCCGCAAGACAGGGTCTTGGAATCAGCCCCAGCATTTT,CSARKTGSWNQPQHF
TRBJ1-1,NA,10,TRBV6-5,NA,TGTGCCACCGCGGACACTGAAGCTTTCTTT,CATADTEAFF
TRBJ2-7,TRBD1,14,TRBV12-3/TRBV12-4,NA,TGTGCCAGCAGGCTCCGACAGGGACCCTACGAGCAGTACTTC,CASRLRQGPYEQYF
TRBJ2-7,NA,11,TRBV7-2,NA,TGTGCCAGCAACTTAGGGGGTGAACAGTACTTC,CASNLGGEQYF
TRBJ2-2,TRBD1,15,TRBV7-2,few,TGTGCCAGCAGCTTCAAAACAGGGGGTACCGGGGAGCTGTTTTTT,CASSFKTGGTGELFF
TRBJ1-5,TRBD1,15,TRBV24-1,many,TGTGCCACCAGTGGATCGACAGGGATGGATCAGCCCCAGCATTTT,CATSGSTGMDQPQHF
TRBJ1-6,TRBD1,14,TRBV2,NA,TGTGCCAGCAAAGGGACAGGAGGAGTTTCACCCCTCCACTTT,CASKGTGGVSPLHF
TRBJ2-7,TRBD1,14,TRBV20-1,NA,TGCAGTGCTACTTGGACAGGGGAACGCACTGAGCAGTACTTC,CSATWTGERTEQYF
TRBJ1-2,NA,12,TRBV7-2,NA,TGTGCCAGCAGCTTCCCGGGGCTTGGCTACACCTTC,CASSFPGLGYTF
TRBJ1-5,NA,16,TRBV5-1,few,TGCGCCAGCAGCCAAGATCTAAGCCCAGGGCATCAGCCCCAGCATTTT,CASSQDLSPGHQPQHF
TRBJ2-7,NA,14,TRBV7-9,few,TGTGCCAGCAGCCATCGGGACGCCAGCTACGAGCAGTACTTC,CASSHRDASYEQYF
TRBJ1-1,TRBD1,14,TRBV7-9,many,TGTGCCAGCAGTCCGGGGACAGCGAACACTGAAGCTTTCTTT,CASSPGTANTEAFF
TRBJ2-7,TRBD2,15,TRBV6-6,NA,TGTGCCAGCAGTTACCTGGCTAGCGGGAGCTACGGGCAGTACTTC,CASSYLASGSYGQYF
TRBJ1-1,NA,14,TRBV15,many,TGTGCCACCACACCGAACCTCGAGGACACTGAAGCTTTCTTT,CATTPNLEDTEAFF
TRBJ2-2,TRBD2,16,TRBV29-1,NA,TGCAGCGTTGAACGGACTAGCGGGAGACGGACCGGGGAGCTGTTTTTT,CSVERTSGRRTGELFF
TRBJ1-1,NA,12,TRBV20-1,NA,TGCAGTGCTAGAGATGACCGCAGGGAGGCTTTCTTT,CSARDDRREAFF
TRBJ1-4,NA,14,TRBV7-9,NA,TGTGCCAGCAGTTTGAGGGGGAGTAATGAAAAACTGTTTTTT,CASSLRGSNEKLFF
TRBJ1-2,NA,12,TRBV29-1,many,TGCAGCGCCGGGAATTTGGACGATGGCTACACCTTC,CSAGNLDDGYTF
TRBJ1-1,NA,14,TRBV12-3/TRBV12-4,NA,TGTGCCAGCAGTTTATGGGCCTCGAACACTGAAGCTTTCTTT,CASSLWASNTEAFF
TRBJ2-3,TRBD2,14,TRBV25-1,NA,TGTGCCAGCAATCTCCGGGAGGACACAGATACGCAGTATTTT,CASNLREDTDTQYF
TRBJ2-7,TRBD1,15,TRBV7-2,NA,TGTGCCAGCAGCACTCGACAGGGCCCCCACTACGAGCAGTACTTC,CASSTRQGPHYEQYF
TRBJ2-5,TRBD1,16,TRBV19,NA,TGTGCCAGTAGCATCGCCGGGACAGGGCTTCGGGAGACCCAGTACTTC,CASSIAGTGLRETQYF
TRBJ2-7,TRBD1,13,TRBV7-9,many,TGTGCCAGCAGCTTCCGACAGGGGTACGAGCAGTACTTC,CASSFRQGYEQYF
TRBJ2-5,NA,16,TRBV11-1,NA,TGTGCCAGCAGCTTAGCCGATTGGAGGATCCAAGAGACCCAGTACTTC,CASSLADWRIQETQYF
TRBJ1-1,NA,14,TRBV10-3,many,TGTGCCATCTCAGAAGAAGGGAAGAACACTGAAGCTTTCTTT,CAISEEGKNTEAFF
TRBJ1-2,TRBD1,15,TRBV7-9,few,TGTGCCAGCAGTCGTGGGACAGGCGAACCCCATGGCTACACCTTC,CASSRGTGEPHGYTF
TRBJ2-7,TRBD1,14,TRBV7-2,few,TGTGCCAGCAGTGAGGGGACAGTTGAGTACGAGCAGTACTTC,CASSEGTVEYEQYF
TRBJ1-2,NA,11,TRBV20-1,once,TGCAGTGCTAGAGGGACAGTGGGCTACACCTTC,CSARGTVGYTF
TRBJ1-2,NA,16,TRBV7-8,NA,TGTGCCAGCAGCCAAGCCACCGCGGGACTCGACTATGGCTACACCTTC,CASSQATAGLDYGYTF
TRBJ1-1,NA,12,TRBV7-2,many,TGTGCCAGCAGCGTAACAGCCACCGAAGCTTTCTTT,CASSVTATEAFF
TRBJ1-2,NA,13,TRBV29-1,NA,TGCAGCGTCCGAAACAGGGTGGAAAATGGCTACACCTTC,CSVRNRVENGYTF
TRBJ2-5,TRBD2,17,TRBV6-1,NA,TGTGCCAGCAGCCATGAGGGGATACTAGCGGGAGGGGTGACCCAGTACTTC,CASSHEGILAGGVTQYF
TRBJ1-5,TRBD1,13,TRBV29-1,NA,TGCAGCGCTAGGACAGGGGCCGGTCAGCCCCAGCATTTT,CSARTGAGQPQHF
TRBJ1-2,NA,13,TRBV10-3,NA,TGTGCCATCAGTGATGACGGGCCGAGAAGCTACACCTTC,CAISDDGPRSYTF
TRBJ2-6,NA,18,TRBV7-2,once,TGTGCCAGCAGCGGCGAGGGGTATACTAGCTCTGGGGCCAACGTCCTGACTTTC,CASSGEGYTSSGANVLTF
TRBJ1-1,NA,14,TRBV6-4,NA,TGTGCCAGCAGTGAAATGAGACAGATCACTGAAGCTTTCTTT,CASSEMRQITEAFF
TRBJ1-1,NA,14,TRBV5-1,NA,TGCGCCAGCAGCTTGGGGGCCTCAATTACTGAAGCTTTCTTT,CASSLGASITEAFF